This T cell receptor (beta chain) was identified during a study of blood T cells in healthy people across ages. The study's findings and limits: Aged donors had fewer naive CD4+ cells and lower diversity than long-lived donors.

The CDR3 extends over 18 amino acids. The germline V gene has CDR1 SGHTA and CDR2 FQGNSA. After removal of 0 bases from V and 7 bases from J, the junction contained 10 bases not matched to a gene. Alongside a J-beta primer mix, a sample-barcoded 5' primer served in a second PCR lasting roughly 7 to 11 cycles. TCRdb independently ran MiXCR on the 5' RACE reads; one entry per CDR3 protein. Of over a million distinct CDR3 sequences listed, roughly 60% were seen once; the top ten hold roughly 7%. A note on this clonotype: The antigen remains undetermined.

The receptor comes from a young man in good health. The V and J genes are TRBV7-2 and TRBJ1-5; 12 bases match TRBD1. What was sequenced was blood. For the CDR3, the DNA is TGTGCCAGCAGCTTAGCGGCCGGGACAGGGGGCGCACGGCAGCCCCAGCATTTT. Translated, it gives CASSLAAGTGGARQPQHF.